The entry below gives a single T cell receptor (beta chain) sequence along with its context. Its matching antigen is unknown. The entry originates in a study of human T cells and chemical hapten exposure. Study results and limitations: TCRs at high frequency, those above 1 in 1000, did not change with DPC sensitization.

Specified time point: patch test 1, 2 weeks after DPC sensitization. Treatment noted: therapeutic diphenylcyclopropenone sensitization with weekly scalp DPC. V trimming: 7 bases; J trimming: 5 bases; junction bases outside the gene matches: 1. CDR1 and CDR2 (germline): MNHNS, SASEGT. This CDR3 spans 12 amino acids. TCRdb re-derived calls from the RACE reads in MiXCR, one entry per CDR3 protein. The data hold fewer than 500,000 distinct CDR3 sequences, with approximately 5% observed a single time. This TCR was sampled from a woman between 45 and 65 years old with alopecia areata. Some clones in this sample may be carry-over from other donors' samples. V and J are TRBV6-1 and TRBJ1-5; TRBD1 aligns across 8 bases. The sequences come from whole blood, collected in connection with sensitization to the hapten diphenylcyclopropenone (DPC). The CDR3: CASKTGDQPQHF. The DNA of the CDR3 is TGTGCCAGCAAGACAGGGGATCAGCCCCAGCATTTT.